This TCR beta chain was sequenced during a study of cytomegalovirus exposure and HLA in healthy donors. Study-wide background: The approximately 120 validation repertoires, a later analysis reported, used the same platform as the 600 to 700 repertoires from the first cohort.

Method: immunoSEQ multiplex PCR; TCRdb's copy keeps in-frame clones and lacks some. The sample consists of about 360,000 clones, about nine tenths of them appearing once. The donors formed part of the roughly 120-subject validation cohort, distinct from the approximately 640-subject first cohort. Material: PBMCs. This receptor was obtained from a young woman in good health and CMV-seronegative.

CDR3 coding DNA: TGTGCCAGCAGACAGACTAGCGGGGATCCCTACGAGCAGTACTTC. This gives the protein CASRQTSGDPYEQYF. The chain joins TRBV6-6 to TRBJ2-7; TRBD2 agrees at 11 bases. The V and J ends lost 6 bases and 2 bases, in that order; junction bases with no gene match: 6. The germline V gene has CDR1 MNHNY and CDR2 SVGAGI (reference sequence). This CDR3 region has 15 residues.